The entry below gives a single TCR beta chain sequence along with its context. Its antigen is not known. PCR was performed using 60 Vbeta and 13 Jbeta primers. Repertoires were generated with immunoSEQ multiplex PCR, while TCRdb's copy carries only in-frame clones and drops some. Among about 190,000 clones listed, 70% to 75% were seen once. CDR1 is GTSNPN, CDR2 SVGIG, per germline (reference sequence). CDR3 length equals 11 residues. The ends were cut back, 1 base at V and 7 bases at J, with 8 bases in the middle. The data are from a study of cytomegalovirus exposure and HLA in healthy donors. The study's findings and limits: Later analysis suggested most CMV-associated TCR beta chains were HLA-restricted.

This receptor was taken from a man aged 30 to 39 in good health and CMV-seropositive. The chain uses TRBV30 and TRBJ2-7; unclear D gene. The sample was PBMCs. CDR3 in amino acids: CAWSGSREQYF. The DNA for the CDR3 is TGTGCCTGGAGTGGGAGTAGGGAGCAGTACTTC.